This T cell receptor beta chain was captured in a study of blood T cells in healthy people across ages. Study observations and caveats: CMV infection status of these donors was not known. Estimates based on one million T cells were treated as lower bounds.

The use of a sample-barcoded 5' primer and a J-beta primer mix characterized a second PCR of about 7 to 12 cycles. A template-switch adaptor containing 12 random nucleotides labeled each cDNA molecule. TCRdb re-analysed the 5' RACE reads in MiXCR, keeping a single row per CDR3 protein. The table lists around 990,000 distinct CDR3 sequences, about two fifths of them singletons. Looked up from germline, CDR1 is MNHEY and CDR2 is SMNVEV (reference sequence). This CDR3 has 13 amino acids. V was shortened by 0 bases and J by 5 bases, with 7 bases between the two germline ends. This clonotype was picked up a small number of times. Antigen specificity is unknown. Individuals who donated were healthy Caucasians from Russia aged roughly 6 to 100.

This sequence was found in a man younger than 35 in good health. Input material: blood. The chain couples TRBV27 to TRBJ2-5; D unresolved. CDR3 residues: CASSLSRPETQYF. Written as DNA, the CDR3 is TGTGCCAGCAGTTTATCGAGGCCGGAGACCCAGTACTTC.